This T cell receptor beta chain was found in a study of CD8 T cells in ankylosing spondylitis. This clonotype has only a few counts. Its specificity is unknown. TCRdb re-analysed the 5' RACE reads in MiXCR, keeping a single row per CDR3 protein. The table records approximately 520,000 distinct CDR3 sequences, less than 6% of them present only once. The study, taken as a whole, reports: A TCR beta motif of eight highly homologous variants appeared characteristic of ankylosing spondylitis blood. Matched synovial fluid from ankylosing spondylitis patients was reported to be enriched for disease-linked clones.

The germline V gene has CDR1 DFQATT and CDR2 SNEGSKA (reference sequence). There are 14 residues in the CDR3. The ends were cut back, 2 bases at V and 3 bases at J, with 14 bases in the middle. This TCR derives from a male donor with ankylosing spondylitis. Sequenced: blood, either unsorted or a sorted T cell fraction (not recorded which). The chain has TRBV20-1 and TRBJ2-7; D is uncertain. CDR3 sequence (DNA): TGCAGTGCTAGAAGACCCGAGGCCTACTACGAGCAGTACTTC. The encoded protein is CSARRPEAYYEQYF.